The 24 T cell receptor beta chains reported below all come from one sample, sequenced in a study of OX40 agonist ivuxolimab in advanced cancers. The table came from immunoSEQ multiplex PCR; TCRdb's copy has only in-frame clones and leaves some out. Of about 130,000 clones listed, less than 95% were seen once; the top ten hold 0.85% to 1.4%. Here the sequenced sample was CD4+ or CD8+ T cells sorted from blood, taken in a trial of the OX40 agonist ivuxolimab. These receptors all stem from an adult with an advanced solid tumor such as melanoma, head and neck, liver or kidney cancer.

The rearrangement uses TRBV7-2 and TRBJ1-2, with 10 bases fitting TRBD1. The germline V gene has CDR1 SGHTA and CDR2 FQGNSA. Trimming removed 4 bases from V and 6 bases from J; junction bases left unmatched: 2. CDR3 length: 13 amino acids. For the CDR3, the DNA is TGTGCCAGCAGCTCGACAGGGGGCAATGGCTACACCTTC. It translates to CASSSTGGNGYTF.

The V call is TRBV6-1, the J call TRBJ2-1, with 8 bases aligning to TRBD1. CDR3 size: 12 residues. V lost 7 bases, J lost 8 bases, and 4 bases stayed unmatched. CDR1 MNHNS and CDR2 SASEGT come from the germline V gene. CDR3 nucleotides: TGTGCCAGCAAGGGGACAGGTGATGAGCAGTTCTTC. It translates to CASKGTGDEQFF.

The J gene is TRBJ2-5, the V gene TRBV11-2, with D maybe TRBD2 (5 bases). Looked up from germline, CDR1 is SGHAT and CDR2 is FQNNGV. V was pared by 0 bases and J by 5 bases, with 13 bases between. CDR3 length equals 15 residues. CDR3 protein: CASSLEFGSGETQYF. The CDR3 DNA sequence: TGTGCCAGCAGCTTAGAGTTTGGTTCGGGGGAGACCCAGTACTTC. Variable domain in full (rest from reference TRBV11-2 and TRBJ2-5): EAGVAQSPRYKIIEKRQSVAFWCNPISGHATLYWYQQILGQGPKLLIQFQNNGVVDDSQLPKDRFSAERLKGVDSTLKIQPAKLEDSAVYLCASSLEFGSGETQYFGPGTRLLVL.

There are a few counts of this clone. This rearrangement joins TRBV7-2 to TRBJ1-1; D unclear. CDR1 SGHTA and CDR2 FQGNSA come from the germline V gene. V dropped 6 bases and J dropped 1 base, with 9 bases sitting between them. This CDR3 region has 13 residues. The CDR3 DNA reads TGTGCCAGCAGATCTGACCCGAACACTGAAGCTTTCTTT. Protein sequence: CASRSDPNTEAFF.

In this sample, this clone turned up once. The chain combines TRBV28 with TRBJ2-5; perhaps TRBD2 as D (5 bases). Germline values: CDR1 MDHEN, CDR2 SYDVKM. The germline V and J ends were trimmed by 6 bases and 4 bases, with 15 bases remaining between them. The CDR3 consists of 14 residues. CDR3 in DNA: TGTGCCAGCAGCAAACAGAGGACTGCAGAGACCCAGTACTTC. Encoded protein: CASSKQRTAETQYF.

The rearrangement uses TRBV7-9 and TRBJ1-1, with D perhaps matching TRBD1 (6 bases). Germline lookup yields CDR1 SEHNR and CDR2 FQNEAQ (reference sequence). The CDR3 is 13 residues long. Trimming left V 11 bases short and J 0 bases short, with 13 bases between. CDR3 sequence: CAGTTGMNTEAFF. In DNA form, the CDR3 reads TGTGCCGGTACGACAGGAATGAACACTGAAGCTTTCTTT.

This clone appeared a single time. In nucleotides, the CDR3 is TGTGCTAGTGGCCCGACAGGATCCGCCGGGGAGCTGTTTTTT. Translated: CASGPTGSAGELFF. V is TRBV12-5 and J is TRBJ2-2; tentatively, D is TRBD1 (6 bases). Trimming took 6 bases from V and 6 from J, leaving 14 bases between them. Germline CDR1 is LGHNT and CDR2 is FRNRAP. The CDR3 has 14 residues.

This CDR3 reads CASSGRATEAFF. The CDR3 coding sequence is TGTGCCAGCAGTGGAAGGGCCACTGAAGCTTTCTTT. The V and J genes are TRBV27 and TRBJ1-1; D remains ambiguous. The V end lost 5 bases, the J end lost 4 bases, and 8 bases lay between the germline ends. The CDR3 spans 12 residues. In germline, CDR1 is MNHEY, CDR2 SMNVEV (reference sequence).

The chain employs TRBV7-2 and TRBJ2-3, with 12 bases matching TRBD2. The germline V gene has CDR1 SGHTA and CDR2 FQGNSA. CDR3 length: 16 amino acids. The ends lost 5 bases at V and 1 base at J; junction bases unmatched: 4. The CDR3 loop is CASSLRLAGGTDTQYF. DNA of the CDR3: TGTGCCAGCAGCCTTCGACTAGCGGGAGGCACAGATACGCAGTATTTT. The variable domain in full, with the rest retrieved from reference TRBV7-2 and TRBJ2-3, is GAGVSQSPSNKVTEKGKDVELRCDPISGHTALYWYRQSLGQGLEFLIYFQGNSAPDKSGLPSDRFSAERTGGSVSTLTIQRTQQEDSAVYLCASSLRLAGGTDTQYFGPGTRLTVL.

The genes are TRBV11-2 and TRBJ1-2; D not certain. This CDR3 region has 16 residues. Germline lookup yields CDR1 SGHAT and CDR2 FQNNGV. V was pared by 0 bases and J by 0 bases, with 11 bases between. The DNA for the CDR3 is TGTGCCAGCAGCTTAGATCAGGCAGTATCTAACTATGGCTACACCTTC. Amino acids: CASSLDQAVSNYGYTF.

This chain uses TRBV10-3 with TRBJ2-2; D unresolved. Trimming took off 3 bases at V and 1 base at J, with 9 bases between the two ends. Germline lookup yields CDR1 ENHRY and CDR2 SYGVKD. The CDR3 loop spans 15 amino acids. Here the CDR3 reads CAISESSENTGELFF. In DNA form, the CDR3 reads TGTGCCATCAGTGAATCGAGTGAGAACACCGGGGAGCTGTTTTTT.

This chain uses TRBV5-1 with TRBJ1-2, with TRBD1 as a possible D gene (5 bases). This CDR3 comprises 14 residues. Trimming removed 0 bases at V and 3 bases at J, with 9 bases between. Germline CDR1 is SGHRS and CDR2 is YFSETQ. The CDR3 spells CASSLGGPYYGYTF. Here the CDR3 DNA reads TGCGCCAGCAGCTTGGGGGGACCTTACTATGGCTACACCTTC.

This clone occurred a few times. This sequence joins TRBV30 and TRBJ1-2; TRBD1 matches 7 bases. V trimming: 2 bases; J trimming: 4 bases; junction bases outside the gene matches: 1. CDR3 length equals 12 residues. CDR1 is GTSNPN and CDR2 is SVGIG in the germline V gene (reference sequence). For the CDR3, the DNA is TGTGCCTGGAGTCCAGGGGGCTATGGCTACACCTTC. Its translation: CAWSPGGYGYTF.

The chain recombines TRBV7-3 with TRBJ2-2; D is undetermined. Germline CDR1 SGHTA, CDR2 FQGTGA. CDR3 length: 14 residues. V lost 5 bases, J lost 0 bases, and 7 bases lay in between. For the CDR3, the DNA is TGTGCCAGCAGCCGGGCCCCGAACACCGGGGAGCTGTTTTTT. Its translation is CASSRAPNTGELFF.

The CDR3 coding sequence is TGTGCCAGCAGTGAAGCCTATCAAGGGTTTGATGAAGCTTTCTTT. Translating gives CASSEAYQGFDEAFF. V usage is TRBV2 and J usage is TRBJ1-1; no firm D call. This CDR3 is built from 15 residues. The germline gives CDR1 SNHLY, CDR2 FYNNEI. The germline V and J ends were trimmed by 0 bases and 7 bases, with 15 bases remaining between them.

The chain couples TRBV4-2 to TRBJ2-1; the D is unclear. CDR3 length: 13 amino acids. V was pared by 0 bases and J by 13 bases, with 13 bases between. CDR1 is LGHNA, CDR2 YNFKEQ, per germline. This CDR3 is CASSQDPVPLQFF. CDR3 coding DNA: TGTGCCAGCAGCCAAGATCCCGTACCGCTCCAGTTCTTC.

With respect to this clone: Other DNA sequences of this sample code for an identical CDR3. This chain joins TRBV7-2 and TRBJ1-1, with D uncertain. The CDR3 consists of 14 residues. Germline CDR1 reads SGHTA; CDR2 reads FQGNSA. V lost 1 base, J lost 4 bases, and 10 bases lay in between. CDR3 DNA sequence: TGTGCCAGCAGCTTAGTATGGTTGGGCACTGAAGCTTTCTTT. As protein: CASSLVWLGTEAFF.

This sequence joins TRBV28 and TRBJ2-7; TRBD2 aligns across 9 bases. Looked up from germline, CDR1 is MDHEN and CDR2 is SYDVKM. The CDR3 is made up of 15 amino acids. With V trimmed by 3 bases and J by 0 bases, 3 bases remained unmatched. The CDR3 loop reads CASSFSGSLSYEQYF. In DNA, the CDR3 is TGTGCCAGCAGTTTTAGCGGGAGCCTCTCCTACGAGCAGTACTTC.

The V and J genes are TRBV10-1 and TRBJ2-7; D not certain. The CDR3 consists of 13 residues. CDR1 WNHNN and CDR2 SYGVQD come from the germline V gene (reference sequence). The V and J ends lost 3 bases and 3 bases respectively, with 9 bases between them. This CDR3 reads CASSDPGNYEQYF. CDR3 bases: TGCGCCAGCAGTGACCCCGGAAACTACGAGCAGTACTTC.

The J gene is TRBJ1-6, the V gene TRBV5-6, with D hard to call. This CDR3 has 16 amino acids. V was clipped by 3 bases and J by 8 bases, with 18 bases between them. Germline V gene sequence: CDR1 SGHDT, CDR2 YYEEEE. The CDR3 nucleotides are TGTGCCAGCAGCTCATTCGGACCAAGCCCCTATTCACCCCTCCACTTT. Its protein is CASSSFGPSPYSPLHF.

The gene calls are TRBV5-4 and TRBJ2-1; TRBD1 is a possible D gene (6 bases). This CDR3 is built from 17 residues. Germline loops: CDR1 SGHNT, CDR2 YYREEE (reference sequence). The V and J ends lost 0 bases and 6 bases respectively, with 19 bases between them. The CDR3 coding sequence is TGTGCCAGCAGCTTGGCCTTTGCTCAGGGGTCACCCAATGAGCAGTTCTTC. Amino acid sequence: CASSLAFAQGSPNEQFF.

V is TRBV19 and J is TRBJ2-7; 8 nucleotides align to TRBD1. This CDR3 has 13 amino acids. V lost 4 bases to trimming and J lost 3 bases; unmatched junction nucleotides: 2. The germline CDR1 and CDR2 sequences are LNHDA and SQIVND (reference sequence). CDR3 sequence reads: CASSTGQGYEQYF. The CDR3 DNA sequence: TGTGCCAGTAGTACCGGACAGGGCTACGAGCAGTACTTC.

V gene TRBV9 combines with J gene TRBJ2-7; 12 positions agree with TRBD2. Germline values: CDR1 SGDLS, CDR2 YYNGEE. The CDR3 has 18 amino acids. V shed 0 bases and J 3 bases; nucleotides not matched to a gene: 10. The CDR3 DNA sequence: TGTGCCAGCAGCGTAGCGGCTAGCGGGAGGGAGTCTTTCTACGAGCAGTACTTC. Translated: CASSVAASGRESFYEQYF. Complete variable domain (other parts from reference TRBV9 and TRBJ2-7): DSGVTQTPKHLITATGQRVTLRCSPRSGDLSVYWYQQSLDQGLQFLIQYYNGEERAKGNILERFSAQQFPDLHSELNLSSLELGDSALYFCASSVAASGRESFYEQYFGPGTRLTVT.

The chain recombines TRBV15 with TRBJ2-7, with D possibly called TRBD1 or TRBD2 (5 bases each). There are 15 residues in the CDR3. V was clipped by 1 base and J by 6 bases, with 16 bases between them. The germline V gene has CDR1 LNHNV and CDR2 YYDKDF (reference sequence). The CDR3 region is CATSRGGSGTSEQYF. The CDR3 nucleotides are TGTGCCACCAGCAGAGGGGGGTCCGGGACGTCCGAGCAGTACTTC.